The source of this TCR beta chain is a study of regulatory and conventional T cells in breast cancer. The CDR3 spans 18 residues. Germline V CDR1 and CDR2: SEHNR, FQNEAQ (reference sequence). Trimming left V 2 bases short and J 4 bases short, with 18 bases between. A single record per CDR3 protein comes from TCRdb applying MiXCR to the PCR reads. Among fewer than 11,000 distinct CDR3 sequences listed, roughly 36% were seen once. The receptor's source is a male donor in good health. The sample consisted of conventional T cells from blood. The gene calls are TRBV7-9 and TRBJ2-6; D is possibly TRBD1 (6 bases). CDR3 in DNA: TGTGCCAGCAGCTTAAGGGTTCTACAGGGATCCGGGGCCAACGTCCTGACTTTC. Protein product: CASSLRVLQGSGANVLTF.